The sequence of this T cell receptor beta chain was determined in a study of shared clonotypes between healthy human individuals. Study-level information: Per donor, CD8 memory used one plate, CD8 naive used two, CD4 memory used three and CD4 naive used three.

The V gene end was trimmed by 5 bases and the J gene end by 4 bases; junction bases not matched to a gene: 6. Germline CDR1 MNHNY, CDR2 SVGAGI (reference sequence). This CDR3 is built from 15 residues. Positive CCR7 selection of CD45RO-negative cells yielded the naive CD8 cells, and terminally differentiated effector memory CD45RA+ cells were excluded. Measured with immunoSEQ multiplex PCR; TCRdb has only the in-frame clones, and not every one. The table shows roughly 550,000 clones, with nearly 97% occurring only once. J is TRBJ1-2 and V is TRBV6-6, with 11 bases that match TRBD1. The sequencing input was naive CD8+ T cells sorted from blood. This TCR was recovered from a woman aged 30 to 39 in good health. The CDR3 bases are TGTGCCAGCAGTACAGGACAGGGGGCCATCTATGGCTACACCTTC. This encodes CASSTGQGAIYGYTF.